Detailed here is one T cell receptor (beta chain). This sample is drawn from a study of glioma-infiltrating T cells after dendritic cell vaccination. Turning to the study itself: Patients received autologous tumor lysate-pulsed dendritic cell vaccination between about 2003 and 2013.

Germline V gene sequence: CDR1 SGHRS, CDR2 YFSETQ. V lost 0 bases, J lost 6 bases, and 12 bases lay in between. This CDR3 contains 15 residues. Data came from immunoSEQ multiplex PCR; TCRdb stores just in-frame clones and leaves some out. The sample lists about 99,000 clones, 81% occurring once. The sequence was collected from a human donor with glioblastoma. The chain joins TRBV5-1 to TRBJ1-4, with D perhaps matching TRBD1 (5 bases). The sample here was blood, taken before dendritic cell vaccination. CDR3 protein: CASSLGQGRDEKLFF. In DNA, the CDR3 is TGCGCCAGCAGCTTGGGGCAGGGAAGGGATGAAAAACTGTTTTTT.